This T cell receptor (beta chain) was captured by sequencing in a study of CD8 T cells in ankylosing spondylitis. Notes on the study in general: Clones tied to disease were said to be significantly enriched in matched ankylosing spondylitis synovial fluid. Earlier work had already found some motif variants in reactive arthritis synovial fluid and blood. Seemingly characteristic of ankylosing spondylitis blood was a TCR beta motif consisting of eight highly homologous variants.

Between the trimmed V and J ends, which lost 8 bases and 3 bases, there was a span of 20 bases. Germline assignment: CDR1 MNHEY and CDR2 SMNVEV (reference sequence). The CDR3 loop spans 16 amino acids. Quantitative 5'-RACE was performed with molecular barcodes, and it yielded the TCR beta libraries. In TCRdb, the 5' RACE reads were re-called with MiXCR into one record per CDR3 protein. The sample shows about 220,000 distinct CDR3 sequences, about 17% of them seen only once. As regards this clonotype: Antigen unknown.

The TCR originated in a male donor with ankylosing spondylitis. Sequencing input: blood, either unsorted or a sorted T cell fraction (not recorded which). J is TRBJ2-1 and V is TRBV27; D is unresolved. CDR3 sequence (DNA): TGTGCCAGCCCCCGGCCCTGGCCGGAAGACTACAATGAGCAGTTCTTC. This codes for CASPRPWPEDYNEQFF.